This T cell receptor beta chain comes out of a study of blood T cell repertoires in COVID-19. In the study's own analysis: Quantification of nucleated cells was approximated via reference gene primer amplification. Profiled with immunoSEQ multiplex PCR; TCRdb holds only in-frame clones, not every one. The V and J calls and the clone size are those of that table, but D and trimming were determined from the DNA. Of around 140,000 clones in the sample, 86% were seen once. Germline V gene sequence: CDR1 GTSNPN, CDR2 SVGIG (reference sequence). Trimming took 2 bases from V and 13 from J; bases not matched to a gene: 16. CDR3 length equals 17 residues. This clone was seen ten or more times. It was during active infection that Seattle patients were enrolled and then longitudinally followed.

The source of this sequence is a woman aged 70-85 years with COVID-19, enrolled during active disease. This rearrangement joins TRBV30 to TRBJ1-6; TRBD1 agrees at 11 bases. Sequenced material: peripheral blood. The CDR3 reads CAWSSGTGGSTGRPLHF. CDR3 coding DNA: TGTGCCTGGAGTTCCGGGACAGGGGGGTCCACTGGGCGGCCCCTCCACTTT.